This passage covers 18 T cell receptor beta chains from one sample sequenced in a study of blood T cell repertoires in COVID-19. Profiling relied on immunoSEQ multiplex PCR, and the TCRdb table lists in-frame clones only, not all of them. Counted here are 130,000 to 150,000 clones, roughly 83% occurring once; the ten biggest clones make up around 3.1%. The sequenced sample was peripheral blood. Source of these receptors: an elderly woman with acute or convalescent COVID-19.

The V call is TRBV7-6, the J call TRBJ1-1; D remains unclear. CDR1 SGHVS and CDR2 FNYEAQ come from the germline V gene. CDR3 length equals 15 residues. V dropped 2 bases and J dropped 1 base, with 11 bases sitting between them. CDR3 coding DNA: TGTGCCAGCAGCTTAAATCCAGGCCCGAACACTGAAGCTTTCTTT. Translating gives CASSLNPGPNTEAFF.

The chain uses TRBV18 and TRBJ1-2; possibly TRBD1 for D (6 bases). Germline CDR1 and CDR2: KGHSH and LQKENI. The CDR3 is 15 amino acids. Between the trimmed V and J ends, which lost 5 bases and 2 bases, there was a span of 15 bases. The CDR3 reads CASSSTGKGNYGYTF. CDR3 DNA: TGTGCCAGCTCATCCACAGGGAAGGGGAACTATGGCTACACCTTC.

This chain uses TRBV6-5 with TRBJ1-1; possibly TRBD1 for D (5 bases). The V end was cut by 5 bases, the J end by 2 bases, with 15 bases between. The germline gives CDR1 MNHEY, CDR2 SVGAGI. The CDR3 totals 15 residues. The CDR3 DNA is TGTGCCAGCAGTCCCAATTCAGGGCTAAACACTGAAGCTTTCTTT. Translating gives CASSPNSGLNTEAFF.

Written as DNA, the CDR3 is TGTGCCAGCAGGCGGGGGTTGGGTCAAGAGACCCAGTACTTC. This codes for CASRRGLGQETQYF. The chain is built from TRBV5-6 and TRBJ2-5, with 7 bases identical to TRBD2. Germline V gene data show CDR1 as SGHDT and CDR2 as YYEEEE. This CDR3 has 14 amino acids. The J segment lost 2 bases and the V segment lost 5 bases, leaving 6 bases of the junction unmatched. Looking up the rest from reference TRBV5-6 and TRBJ2-5 gives the full variable domain: DAGVTQSPTHLIKTRGQQVTLRCSPKSGHDTVSWYQQALGQGPQFIFQYYEEEERQRGNFPDRFSGHQFPNYSSELNVNALLLGDSALYLCASRRGLGQETQYFGPGTRLLVL.

V gene TRBV7-9 combines with J gene TRBJ2-2; possibly TRBD2 for D (6 bases). Germline V lookup: CDR1 SEHNR, CDR2 FQNEAQ (reference sequence). Deletions cut 7 bases from V and 4 bases from J, with 19 bases between. The CDR3 totals 16 residues. The CDR3 DNA follows: TGTGCCAGCAACCCTGCGAGGGGAGGCGTCACCGGGGAGCTGTTTTTT. Residues: CASNPARGGVTGELFF.

This chain joins TRBV5-1 and TRBJ1-1; TRBD1 might be the D (5 bases). The germline gives CDR1 SGHRS, CDR2 YFSETQ. The germline V and J ends were trimmed by 4 bases and 1 base, with 14 bases remaining between them. The CDR3 consists of 15 residues. The CDR3 sequence is CASSGGGGANTEAFF. For the CDR3, the DNA is TGCGCCAGCAGCGGGGGTGGAGGGGCGAACACTGAAGCTTTCTTT. Filled out from reference TRBV5-1 and TRBJ1-1, the complete variable domain reads KAGVTQTPRYLIKTRGQQVTLSCSPISGHRSVSWYQQTPGQGLQFLFEYFSETQRNKGNFPGRFSGRQFSNSRSEMNVSTLELGDSALYLCASSGGGGANTEAFFGQGTRLTVV.

The chain couples TRBV19 to TRBJ1-4, with 10 bases that match TRBD1. Unmatched junction bases numbered 7, after V lost 6 bases and J lost 6 bases. Germline-derived CDR1 and CDR2 are LNHDA and SQIVND (reference sequence). This CDR3 is 15 amino acids long. CDR3 residues: CASSTAGTGDEKLFF. CDR3 DNA sequence: TGTGCCAGTAGCACGGCCGGGACAGGGGATGAAAAACTGTTTTTT. The full variable domain, completed using reference TRBV19 and TRBJ1-4, is DGGITQSPKYLFRKEGQNVTLSCEQNLNHDAMYWYRQDPGQGLRLIYYSQIVNDFQKGDIAEGYSVSREKKESFPLTVTSAQKNPTAFYLCASSTAGTGDEKLFFGSGTQLSVL.

The gene calls are TRBV15 and TRBJ2-5; TRBD2 matches at 10 bases. Per germline, CDR1 LNHNV and CDR2 YYDKDF (reference sequence). Trimming took 7 bases from V and 1 from J; bases not matched to a gene: 9. This CDR3 has 16 residues. CDR3 DNA: TGTGCCACCAACTGGCGGGCTAGCGGGGGCCAAGAGACCCAGTACTTC. This codes for CATNWRASGGQETQYF.

V gene TRBV7-3 combines with J gene TRBJ2-2, with D unresolved. V was cut by 2 bases and J by 4 bases, with 8 bases left in between. Germline CDR1 is SGHTA and CDR2 is FQGTGA. CDR3 size: 14 residues. The CDR3 here is CASSLLAVTGELFF. In DNA, the CDR3 is TGTGCCAGCAGCTTATTGGCAGTCACCGGGGAGCTGTTTTTT.

The genes are TRBV7-3 and TRBJ2-2; 12 bases fit TRBD1. The CDR3 runs 16 residues. The ends lost 4 bases at V and 10 bases at J; junction bases unmatched: 10. CDR1 is SGHTA, CDR2 FQGTGA, per germline. For the CDR3, the DNA is TGTGCCAGCAGCTCCGCCGGGACAGGGGGCGGTGAGGAGCTGTTTTTT. As protein: CASSSAGTGGGEELFF.

J is TRBJ1-2 and V is TRBV3-1 (or the pseudogene TRBV3-2), with TRBD1 identical over 10 bases. The ends lost 2 bases at V and 10 bases at J; junction bases unmatched: 10. This CDR3 is 15 amino acids long. CDR1 and CDR2 from the germline V gene are LGHDT and YNNKEL (reference sequence). The CDR3 DNA follows: TGTGCCAGCAGCCAACATCCGGGACAGGGGAGTGCCTACACCTTC. This sequence encodes CASSQHPGQGSAYTF.

The J gene is TRBJ1-6, the V gene TRBV7-9; TRBD1 aligns across 7 bases. The CDR3 runs 14 residues. Germline CDR1 SEHNR, CDR2 FQNEAQ (reference sequence). V shed 7 bases, J shed 5 bases, and the junction held 5 bases outside the gene matches. In nucleotides, the CDR3 is TGTGCCAGCAAGGGGGACAGTAATAATTCACCCCTCCACTTT. Its protein is CASKGDSNNSPLHF.

The rearrangement links TRBV6-5 to TRBJ2-3; D not resolved. The CDR3 sequence is 14 residues long. Germline V gene data show CDR1 as MNHEY and CDR2 as SVGAGI. Trimming stripped 2 bases from V and 0 bases from J, with 6 bases between. CDR3 residues: CASSYGQSTDTQYF. For the CDR3, the DNA is TGTGCCAGCAGTTACGGCCAGAGCACAGATACGCAGTATTTT.

CDR3 region: CASSLEAGIEQYF. CDR3 sequence (DNA): TGCGCCAGCAGCTTGGAGGCGGGGATAGAGCAGTACTTC. The chain recombines TRBV5-1 with TRBJ2-7, with D perhaps TRBD2 (6 bases). Trimming removed 0 bases at V and 7 bases at J, with 11 bases between. CDR3 length equals 13 residues. The V gene's germline CDR1 is SGHRS and CDR2 YFSETQ.

The chain employs TRBV29-1 and TRBJ1-1, with a weak D call TRBD1 (5 bases). Germline lookup yields CDR1 SQVTM and CDR2 ANQGSEA. The ends were cut back, 3 bases at V and 4 bases at J, with 9 bases in the middle. The CDR3 totals 12 residues. The CDR3 DNA sequence: TGCAGCGTTGAGGAGGGGCGCACTGAAGCTTTCTTT. This sequence encodes CSVEEGRTEAFF.

This sequence joins TRBV5-8 and TRBJ2-5; D is possibly TRBD1 (6 bases). The germline CDR1 and CDR2 sequences are SGHTS and YDEGEE. V shed 2 bases and J shed 1 base, with 9 bases lying between them. The CDR3 runs 14 residues. The CDR3 DNA follows: TGTGCCAGCAGCTTACTACAGGGCCAAGAGACCCAGTACTTC. Encoded protein: CASSLLQGQETQYF.

This clone showed up just once. The chain is built from TRBV9 and TRBJ1-6; D is perhaps TRBD1 (6 bases). CDR1 and CDR2 (germline): SGDLS, YYNGEE. The CDR3 spans 14 residues. With 2 bases removed from V and 11 bases from J, the gap between germline ends came to 14 bases. Here the CDR3 reads CASSVTGKGTPLHF. As DNA, the CDR3 is TGTGCCAGCAGCGTTACAGGGAAGGGGACACCCCTCCACTTT.

This chain connects TRBV5-1 to TRBJ2-5, with D possibly being TRBD2 (5 bases). The V gene's germline CDR1 is SGHRS and CDR2 YFSETQ. This CDR3 has 13 residues. Trimming cost V 5 bases and J 5 bases, with 13 bases left between them. The CDR3 protein is CASRAATKETQYF. The CDR3 region has the DNA TGCGCCAGCAGAGCGGCGACGAAGGAGACCCAGTACTTC.